Each of the 17 T cell receptor beta chains below was sequenced from the same sample in a study of vaccination and CD4 T cells after COVID-19. Which antigens these TCRs recognize remains unknown. The treatment denotes: approximately nine-day PBMC culture with coronavirus spike peptide pools or control peptides (ViraFEST assay). The study sequenced cultured CD4+ T cell DNA using the Oncomine TCR Beta short-read assay. TCRdb passed the PCR reads through MiXCR, listing each CDR3 protein once. The sample has some 10,000 distinct CDR3 sequences; about three quarters are singletons. Source material: CD4+ T cells from blood, cultured in vitro. All receptors derive from a human donor who had recovered from COVID-19.

The gene calls are TRBV21-1 and TRBJ1-2; TRBD1 was called by the table and not checked on the DNA. TRBV21-1 is a documented pseudogene. This CDR3 has 12 amino acids. CDR3 sequence reads: CAGGGCWYGYTF. CDR3 bases: TGTGCCGGGGGGGGTTGTTGGTATGGCTACACCTTC.

The V and J genes are TRBV2 and TRBJ2-5; TRBD2 matches at 7 bases. The CDR3 runs to 14 residues. V shed 5 bases and J 5 bases; nucleotides not matched to a gene: 8. The germline CDR1 and CDR2 sequences are SNHLY and FYNNEI. The CDR3, as DNA: TGTGCCAGCAGTCCAGGGAGGGGTGGTGAGACCCAGTACTTC. This sequence encodes CASSPGRGGETQYF.

In DNA form, the CDR3 reads TGTGCCAGCAGTGAAACTCAATCGAGAGACTATGGCTACACCTTC. Translating gives CASSETQSRDYGYTF. The genes are TRBV6-1 and TRBJ1-2; D remains unclear. V was clipped by 2 bases and J by 3 bases, with 13 bases between them. The germline gives CDR1 MNHNS, CDR2 SASEGT. The CDR3 is made up of 15 amino acids.

This chain connects TRBV11-2 to TRBJ2-5, with 13 bases that match TRBD2. This CDR3 spans 16 amino acids. Germline CDR1 is SGHAT and CDR2 is FQNNGV. Trimming at V came to 5 bases and at J to 5 bases, leaving 8 bases not matched to a gene. For the CDR3, the DNA is TGTGCCAGCAGCCCCCCGGGACTAGCGGGATTGGAGACCCAGTACTTC. Its protein product is CASSPPGLAGLETQYF. Complete variable domain (other parts from reference TRBV11-2 and TRBJ2-5): EAGVAQSPRYKIIEKRQSVAFWCNPISGHATLYWYQQILGQGPKLLIQFQNNGVVDDSQLPKDRFSAERLKGVDSTLKIQPAKLEDSAVYLCASSPPGLAGLETQYFGPGTRLLVL.

This clonotype turned up a few times. The chain has TRBV20-1 and TRBJ2-5, with D uncertain. The germline gives CDR1 DFQATT, CDR2 SNEGSKA (reference sequence). Trimming took 2 bases from V and 5 from J, leaving 6 bases between them. The CDR3 is 11 residues long. Here the CDR3 DNA reads TGCAGTGCTAGAATTCGGGAGACCCAGTACTTC. It specifies CSARIRETQYF.

The CDR3 DNA reads as TGTGCCAGCAGCTCGGGACCCTCGAACACTGAAGCTTTCTTT. Amino acid sequence: CASSSGPSNTEAFF. The rearrangement uses TRBV7-3 and TRBJ1-1; D is possibly TRBD1 (5 bases). Trimming removed 4 bases from V and 1 base from J, with 10 bases in between. The CDR3 consists of 14 residues. Germline loops: CDR1 SGHTA, CDR2 FQGTGA.

The rearrangement links TRBV6-5 to TRBJ1-2; tentatively, D is TRBD1 (5 bases). V was trimmed by 4 bases and J by 8 bases, leaving 20 bases between them. Germline CDR1 and CDR2: MNHEY and SVGAGI. The CDR3 totals 15 residues. CDR3 coding DNA: TGTGCCAGCAGTTCCCGAGGAGCAGGGCAGCTGGGCTACACCTTC. Encoded protein: CASSSRGAGQLGYTF.

The J gene is TRBJ2-5, the V gene TRBV6-1, with D maybe TRBD2 (6 bases). Germline values: CDR1 MNHNS, CDR2 SASEGT. The CDR3 extends over 13 amino acids. The ends were cut back, 8 bases at V and 4 bases at J, with 14 bases in the middle. The CDR3 nucleotides read TGTGCCAGCGGCCGTGTGGAGGGAGAGACCCAGTACTTC. Amino acid sequence: CASGRVEGETQYF.

The chain links TRBV24-1 to TRBJ2-1; D not resolved. V lost 5 bases to trimming and J lost 0 bases, with 13 bases between them. The CDR3 contains 16 residues. Germline CDR1 KGHDR, CDR2 SFDVKD. In DNA, the CDR3 is TGTGCCACCAGTGGGGTAGGTACCGGCTCCTACAATGAGCAGTTCTTC. Translated: CATSGVGTGSYNEQFF.

The V and J genes are TRBV20-1 and TRBJ1-5, with a tentative D call TRBD1 (5 bases). CDR1 is DFQATT and CDR2 is SNEGSKA in the germline V gene (reference sequence). Trimming cost V 3 bases and J 0 bases, with 12 bases left between them. The CDR3 totals 15 residues. CDR3 DNA sequence: TGCAGTGCTAGGGGGGTAGGTCGTAGCAATCAGCCCCAGCATTTT. Its protein product is CSARGVGRSNQPQHF.

In this sample, this clonotype is medium-sized. This chain joins TRBV20-1 and TRBJ1-1; 7 bases agree with TRBD1. This CDR3 has 15 amino acids. Trimming at V came to 3 bases and at J to 4 bases, leaving 11 bases not matched to a gene. Germline CDR1 is DFQATT and CDR2 is SNEGSKA (reference sequence). The CDR3 DNA sequence: TGCAGTGCTAGGGGACAGAATTTAGGGGGCACTGAAGCTTTCTTT. Protein product: CSARGQNLGGTEAFF.

The genes are TRBV7-2 and TRBJ1-2; TRBD1 matches at 8 bases. Germline V gene lookup returns CDR1 SGHTA and CDR2 FQGNSA. The V and J ends lost 4 bases and 6 bases, in that order; junction bases with no gene match: 4. The CDR3 runs 13 residues. The CDR3 here is CASSSRTGNGYTF. CDR3 in DNA: TGTGCCAGCAGCTCCCGGACAGGGAATGGCTACACCTTC.

This chain connects TRBV11-2 to TRBJ2-5; D unresolved. Trimming left V 5 bases short and J 4 bases short, with 8 bases between. Germline lookup yields CDR1 SGHAT and CDR2 FQNNGV. This CDR3 is built from 12 residues. CDR3 residues: CASSRITETQYF. The CDR3 DNA is TGTGCCAGCAGCCGCATTACAGAGACCCAGTACTTC.

CDR3: CASSLGGQQETQYF. CDR3 DNA sequence: TGCGCCAGCAGCTTGGGCGGACAGCAAGAGACCCAGTACTTC. The V call is TRBV5-1, the J call TRBJ2-5; TRBD1 might be the D (6 bases). Per the germline V gene, CDR1 is SGHRS and CDR2 is YFSETQ. V was cut by 0 bases and J by 2 bases, with 8 bases left in between. This CDR3 is 14 amino acids long.

This clonotype has a single count. CDR3 bases: TGTGCCAGCAGTTTAAGGACCGGGACAGGGGGCGGCGAGCAGTACTTC. This translates into CASSLRTGTGGGEQYF. V usage is TRBV27 and J usage is TRBJ2-7, with 12 nucleotides matching TRBD1. Germline trimming cut 2 bases from V and 6 bases from J; bases unmatched to any gene: 8. The CDR3 is made up of 16 amino acids. Germline V gene sequence: CDR1 MNHEY, CDR2 SMNVEV (reference sequence).

This sequence joins TRBV7-8 and TRBJ2-7; D call uncertain. The germline V gene encodes CDR1 SGHVS and CDR2 FQNEAQ. V lost 5 bases and J 4 bases, leaving 9 bases between the germline ends. The CDR3 sequence is 12 residues long. The CDR3 region is CASSPDVYEQYF. The CDR3 coding sequence is TGTGCCAGCAGCCCTGACGTTTACGAGCAGTACTTC.

The gene calls are TRBV15 and TRBJ1-5; TRBD1 matches at 7 bases. Trimming cost V 10 bases and J 3 bases; bases outside gene matches: 12. The CDR3 sequence is 15 residues long. Per the germline V gene, CDR1 is LNHNV and CDR2 is YYDKDF (reference sequence). The DNA for the CDR3 is TGTGCCATAGCTCCGGGACAGCCCAACAATCAGCCCCAGCATTTT. Amino acid sequence: CAIAPGQPNNQPQHF.